These 32 T cell receptor beta chains share one sample of origin, sequenced in a study of cytomegalovirus exposure and HLA in healthy donors. Profiling relied on immunoSEQ multiplex PCR, and the TCRdb table lists in-frame clones only, not all of them. In the table there are fewer than 200,000 clones, more than 65% of which are singletons. Sequenced: PBMCs. The receptor set was obtained from a woman between 18 and 30 years old in good health and CMV-seropositive.

The chain employs TRBV30 and TRBJ1-4, with D possibly matching TRBD1 (6 bases). CDR1 GTSNPN and CDR2 SVGIG come from the germline V gene (reference sequence). CDR3 length: 16 amino acids. Deletions cut 2 bases from V and 6 bases from J, with 19 bases between. The chain's CDR3 is CAWSHGGQGRDEKLFF. The CDR3, as DNA: TGTGCCTGGAGTCATGGGGGCCAGGGGCGCGATGAAAAACTGTTTTTT.

V and J are TRBV5-6 and TRBJ2-7; TRBD1 aligns across 8 bases. The junction had 14 bases not matched to a gene; V was cut back by 3 bases and J by 6 bases. The CDR3 is made up of 16 amino acids. Germline assignment: CDR1 SGHDT and CDR2 YYEEEE. As DNA, the CDR3 is TGTGCCAGCAGCTCCTTCGGGACAGGCCTTATGGCCGAGCAGTACTTC. Its protein is CASSSFGTGLMAEQYF.

The V gene is TRBV10-3, the J gene TRBJ1-2, with D tentatively TRBD1 (5 bases). The germline gives CDR1 ENHRY, CDR2 SYGVKD. Trimming removed 3 bases at V and 3 bases at J, with 14 bases between. The CDR3 covers 15 residues. The CDR3 DNA is TGTGCCATCAGTGACGCCCAGGGCCCCTACTATGGCTACACCTTC. It encodes CAISDAQGPYYGYTF.

V gene TRBV15 combines with J gene TRBJ2-7; a weak D match, TRBD1 (6 bases). V gave up 5 bases and J gave up 7 bases, with 15 bases separating them. Germline CDR1 is LNHNV and CDR2 is YYDKDF (reference sequence). The CDR3 contains 13 residues. The CDR3 protein is CATSPTGQQEQYF. The CDR3 nucleotides are TGTGCCACCAGCCCTACGGGACAACAGGAGCAGTACTTC.

This clone was found a few times. Here the CDR3 DNA reads TGTGCCAGCAGGAGACAGGGGTATGGCTACACCTTC. Amino acid sequence: CASRRQGYGYTF. The chain recombines TRBV27 with TRBJ1-2; 8 nucleotides line up with TRBD1. V shed 6 bases, J shed 5 bases, and the junction held 2 bases outside the gene matches. The CDR3 covers 12 residues. CDR1 and CDR2 from the germline V gene are MNHEY and SMNVEV (reference sequence).

The J gene is TRBJ2-5, the V gene TRBV19; 8 positions agree with TRBD2. Germline trimming cut 3 bases from V and 1 base from J; bases unmatched to any gene: 4. CDR3 length equals 15 residues. Germline V gene lookup returns CDR1 LNHDA and CDR2 SQIVND (reference sequence). This chain's CDR3 is CASSIPSGGQETQYF. In DNA, the CDR3 is TGTGCCAGTAGTATTCCGAGCGGGGGCCAAGAGACCCAGTACTTC.

This clone was found once. V gene TRBV7-9 combines with J gene TRBJ2-1; the match to TRBD1 covers 9 bases. V lost 3 bases and J lost 6; bases outside the gene matches: 6. This CDR3 contains 15 residues. The V gene's germline CDR1 is SEHNR and CDR2 FQNEAQ (reference sequence). The CDR3, as DNA: TGTGCCAGCAGCTTTTCTGAACAGGGGGCCAATGAGCAGTTCTTC. Translated: CASSFSEQGANEQFF.

This clone is a singleton in its sample. The CDR3 nucleotides read TGCAGCGTTGAAGTTGAGGGGGCAGCGAACACTGAAGCTTTCTTT. Protein: CSVEVEGAANTEAFF. The chain is built from TRBV29-1 and TRBJ1-1; 7 bases fit TRBD1. The CDR3 runs 15 residues. Trimming at V came to 1 base and at J to 1 base, leaving 6 bases not matched to a gene. Germline loops: CDR1 SQVTM, CDR2 ANQGSEA.

The V and J genes are TRBV7-3 and TRBJ2-6; 14 bases are shared with TRBD2. Germline lookup yields CDR1 SGHTA and CDR2 FQGTGA. The V and J ends lost 5 bases and 3 bases, in that order; junction bases with no gene match: 15. The CDR3 length is 21 residues. The CDR3 DNA is TGTGCCAGCAGCCCCCGGACTAGCGGGGGGCTCCCTAGGGGTGGGGCCAACGTCCTGACTTTC. Protein: CASSPRTSGGLPRGGANVLTF. Variable domain in full (rest from reference TRBV7-3 and TRBJ2-6): GAGVSQTPSNKVTEKGKYVELRCDPISGHTALYWYRQSLGQGPEFLIYFQGTGAADDSGLPNDRFFAVRPEGSVSTLKIQRTERGDSAVYLCASSPRTSGGLPRGGANVLTFGAGSRLTVL.

DNA of the CDR3: TGCGCCAGCAGCCAAGAATATTGGTTCCAGGGCGAAGCTTTCTTT. This gives the protein CASSQEYWFQGEAFF. The rearrangement uses TRBV4-1 and TRBJ1-1; TRBD1 might be the D (5 bases). Germline values: CDR1 MGHRA, CDR2 YSYEKL. The CDR3 sequence is 15 residues long. The V gene lost 0 bases and the J gene lost 8 bases, with 16 bases spanning the gap.

The chain uses TRBV5-1 and TRBJ1-1, with D hard to call. V was clipped by 4 bases and J by 3 bases, with 10 bases between them. Germline V gene sequence: CDR1 SGHRS, CDR2 YFSETQ. The CDR3 is made up of 13 amino acids. CDR3 coding DNA: TGCGCCAGCAGCCCTGGGCTGGACACTGAAGCTTTCTTT. The encoded protein is CASSPGLDTEAFF.

The chain combines TRBV5-1 with TRBJ2-7, with TRBD2 matching over 13 bases. The germline gives CDR1 SGHRS, CDR2 YFSETQ. Losses at the gene ends were 1 base for V and 4 bases for J; bases not matched to a gene: 2. The CDR3 is 15 amino acids. This CDR3 reads CASSLRTSGGYEQYF. For the CDR3, the DNA is TGCGCCAGCAGCTTGCGGACTAGCGGGGGATACGAGCAGTACTTC. The whole variable domain, filled in from reference TRBV5-1 and TRBJ2-7, reads KAGVTQTPRYLIKTRGQQVTLSCSPISGHRSVSWYQQTPGQGLQFLFEYFSETQRNKGNFPGRFSGRQFSNSRSEMNVSTLELGDSALYLCASSLRTSGGYEQYFGPGTRLTVT.

The V gene is TRBV10-2, the J gene TRBJ2-7, with 11 bases fitting TRBD1. Germline assignment: CDR1 WSHSY and CDR2 SAAADI. The V gene end was trimmed by 6 bases and the J gene end by 4 bases; junction bases not matched to a gene: 2. The CDR3 extends over 13 amino acids. DNA for the CDR3: TGCGCCAGCAGCGGGGACAGGGGGTACGAGCAGTACTTC. This gives the protein CASSGDRGYEQYF.

The V gene is TRBV13, the J gene TRBJ1-2, with unresolved D. This CDR3 spans 15 amino acids. Trimming removed 5 bases at V and 0 bases at J, with 13 bases between. Germline V gene sequence: CDR1 PRHDT, CDR2 FYEKMQ (reference sequence). The CDR3 DNA reads TGTGCCAGCAGCCACGGCCAGGAGGCTAACTATGGCTACACCTTC. This sequence encodes CASSHGQEANYGYTF. The variable domain in full, with the rest retrieved from reference TRBV13 and TRBJ1-2, is AAGVIQSPRHLIKEKRETATLKCYPIPRHDTVYWYQQGPGQDPQFLISFYEKMQSDKGSIPDRFSAQQFSDYHSELNMSSLELGDSALYFCASSHGQEANYGYTFGSGTRLTVV.

V is TRBV5-4 and J is TRBJ1-2; the match to TRBD1 covers 7 bases. The CDR3 sequence is 14 residues long. The V gene end was trimmed by 3 bases and the J gene end by 4 bases; junction bases not matched to a gene: 6. Germline-derived CDR1 and CDR2 are SGHNT and YYREEE (reference sequence). CDR3 in amino acids: CASSSDRTFYGYTF. CDR3 sequence (DNA): TGTGCCAGCAGCTCGGACAGGACGTTCTATGGCTACACCTTC.

The chain carries TRBV15 and TRBJ1-4; maybe TRBD1 (5 bases). The ends were cut back, 3 bases at V and 3 bases at J, with 11 bases in the middle. The length of the CDR3 is 15 residues. Germline CDR1 is LNHNV and CDR2 is YYDKDF (reference sequence). CDR3 coding DNA: TGTGCCACCAGCAGGGGGGGGGAGGCTAATGAAAAACTGTTTTTT. As protein: CATSRGGEANEKLFF.

The rearrangement uses TRBV4-1 and TRBJ1-6; 8 bases fit TRBD1. The CDR3 spans 16 residues. V was clipped by 2 bases and J by 10 bases; unmatched bases: 10. CDR1 is MGHRA, CDR2 YSYEKL, per germline. The DNA of the CDR3 is TGCGCCAGCAGCCAACCCTTCGGACAGGGTCACTCACCCCTCCACTTT. Amino acid sequence: CASSQPFGQGHSPLHF.

The chain has TRBV11-2 and TRBJ1-3; TRBD1 might be the D (6 bases). The V end was cut by 5 bases, the J end by 0 bases, with 14 bases between. The CDR3 length is 16 residues. The germline gives CDR1 SGHAT, CDR2 FQNNGV. DNA for the CDR3: TGTGCCAGCAGCCCCCAGGGGACGGCCTCTGGAAACACCATATATTTT. Amino acid sequence: CASSPQGTASGNTIYF.

The chain joins TRBV7-9 to TRBJ2-5; TRBD2 aligns across 9 bases. Germline CDR1 and CDR2: SEHNR and FQNEAQ (reference sequence). The CDR3 totals 13 residues. Losses at the gene ends were 1 base for V and 12 bases for J; bases not matched to a gene: 6. CDR3 nucleotides: TGTGCCAGCAGCTTAGACCCCCTAGCGGGAAAGTACTTC. It yields the protein CASSLDPLAGKYF.

The rearrangement uses TRBV19 and TRBJ2-2; TRBD1 might be the D (5 bases). The CDR3 extends over 16 amino acids. The ends were cut back, 1 base at V and 0 bases at J, with 9 bases in the middle. The V gene's germline CDR1 is LNHDA and CDR2 SQIVND (reference sequence). The CDR3 DNA follows: TGTGCCAGTAGTATAGTAGTAGGGGCGAACACCGGGGAGCTGTTTTTT. Protein: CASSIVVGANTGELFF.

The chain is built from TRBV6-1 and TRBJ2-7, with D possibly being TRBD2 (5 bases). V was cut by 6 bases and J by 3 bases, with 15 bases left in between. The germline CDR1 and CDR2 sequences are MNHNS and SASEGT. This CDR3 is 14 amino acids long. This CDR3 reads CASRELSGRYEQYF. CDR3 DNA sequence: TGTGCCAGCAGGGAATTAAGCGGCCGCTACGAGCAGTACTTC.

The genes are TRBV19 and TRBJ2-2, with D hard to call. There are 14 residues in the CDR3. The germline gives CDR1 LNHDA, CDR2 SQIVND (reference sequence). Between the trimmed V and J ends, which lost 4 bases and 3 bases, there was a span of 9 bases. CDR3 protein: CASSRFSDTGELFF. CDR3 bases: TGTGCCAGTAGTAGGTTTAGTGACACCGGGGAGCTGTTTTTT.

This chain links TRBV27 with TRBJ2-1, with 8 bases identical to TRBD2. V gave up 4 bases and J gave up 7 bases; unmatched junction bases: 6. In germline, CDR1 is MNHEY, CDR2 SMNVEV (reference sequence). CDR3 size: 14 residues. CDR3 in DNA: TGTGCCAGCAGTTCGTCGGGGGGGCTTAATGAGCAGTTCTTC. Its translation: CASSSSGGLNEQFF.

The table lists this clone with a count of one. The gene calls are TRBV7-9 and TRBJ2-5, with D maybe TRBD1 (5 bases). This CDR3 region has 14 residues. V was pared by 5 bases and J by 1 base, with 11 bases between. CDR1 is SEHNR, CDR2 FQNEAQ, per germline (reference sequence). This CDR3 reads CASSPRQSQETQYF. CDR3 DNA: TGTGCCAGCAGCCCCCGACAGTCCCAAGAGACCCAGTACTTC.

The rearrangement links TRBV7-8 to TRBJ1-5; D is possibly TRBD1 (5 bases). The CDR3 extends over 13 amino acids. Trimming shortened V by 3 bases and J by 8 bases, and 11 bases separated the two germline ends. Per germline, CDR1 SGHVS and CDR2 FQNEAQ. The CDR3: CASSFKGGEPQHF. The CDR3 region has the DNA TGTGCCAGCAGCTTTAAGGGAGGGGAGCCCCAGCATTTT.

The rearrangement uses TRBV6-1 and TRBJ1-1; the D gene is possibly TRBD1 (5 bases). CDR3 length: 11 amino acids. The V gene's germline CDR1 is MNHNS and CDR2 SASEGT. V was trimmed by 5 bases and J by 7 bases, leaving 8 bases between them. This chain's CDR3 is CASSTGVEAFF. The CDR3, as DNA: TGTGCCAGCAGTACGGGGGTTGAAGCTTTCTTT.

The chain joins TRBV5-4 to TRBJ2-5; 7 bases fit TRBD1. Germline V lookup: CDR1 SGHNT, CDR2 YYREEE (reference sequence). CDR3 size: 14 residues. The V segment lost 4 bases and the J segment 3 bases; nucleotides outside the gene matches: 6. The CDR3 here is CASSTGRGKETQYF. The CDR3 bases are TGTGCCAGCAGCACAGGCAGGGGGAAAGAGACCCAGTACTTC.

V gene TRBV9 combines with J gene TRBJ2-7; D perhaps matches TRBD2 (5 bases). Between the trimmed V and J ends, which lost 4 bases and 7 bases, there was a span of 18 bases. CDR1 and CDR2 from the germline V gene are SGDLS and YYNGEE. The CDR3 runs to 14 residues. CDR3 sequence (DNA): TGTGCCAGCAGCCCCCGGACTGGGTTAGGGGAGCAGTACTTC. It encodes CASSPRTGLGEQYF.

V and J are TRBV5-4 and TRBJ2-7; 10 nucleotides line up with TRBD2. This CDR3 is 17 amino acids long. The germline CDR1 and CDR2 sequences are SGHNT and YYREEE (reference sequence). Losses at the gene ends were 3 bases for V and 1 base for J; bases not matched to a gene: 10. The CDR3 DNA follows: TGTGCCAGCAGCTCTGAGCGGGGGGGCCTTCAATCCTACGAGCAGTACTTC. Protein sequence: CASSSERGGLQSYEQYF.

In regard to this clone: This may be a read error, as it is one base from a much larger clone. The V gene is TRBV6-1, the J gene TRBJ2-3; 14 bases match TRBD2. CDR1 is MNHNS, CDR2 SASEGT, per germline. The CDR3 totals 15 residues. J was trimmed by 4 bases and V by 5 bases; bases with no gene match: 2. The CDR3 here is CASSRLAGGPDTQYF. The CDR3 region has the DNA TGTGCCAGCAGTCGACTAGCGGGGGGGCCAGATACGCAGTATTTT.

This chain links TRBV4-1 with TRBJ2-3; 9 bases fit TRBD1. The CDR3 runs to 17 residues. Germline CDR1 and CDR2: MGHRA and YSYEKL. J gave up 6 bases and V 0 bases, and 10 bases lay outside the gene matches. CDR3 bases: TGCGCCAGCAGCCAAGAATGGCCGGGACAGGGAGCGGATACGCAGTATTTT. This sequence encodes CASSQEWPGQGADTQYF.

V and J are TRBV4-2 and TRBJ2-6; TRBD2 matches at 12 bases. This CDR3 region has 18 residues. V lost 3 bases to trimming and J lost 3 bases; unmatched junction nucleotides: 6. Germline V CDR1 and CDR2: LGHNA, YNFKEQ. The DNA of the CDR3 is TGTGCCAGCAGCCAGGAGACTAGCGGGGGAGGTGGGGCCAACGTCCTGACTTTC. It specifies CASSQETSGGGGANVLTF.